Sequencing of this T cell receptor (beta chain) was carried out in a study of OX40 agonist ivuxolimab in advanced cancers. About the investigation overall: The costimulatory receptor OX40 (CD134) was targeted by ivuxolimab, a fully human IgG2 agonistic monoclonal antibody. Intravenous ivuxolimab was administered to patients every 2 weeks at six dose levels: 0.01, 0.1, 0.3, 1.5, 3 and 10 mg/kg. Among the approximately 50 dose-escalation patients, 19 had hepatocellular carcinoma, 15 melanoma, 9 renal cell carcinoma and 9 head and neck cancer. A male proportion of around 80% and a mean age of roughly 55 years, ranging from roughly 20 to 80, were recorded for the dose-escalation cohort. Patients were allowed to have had prior anti-PD-1, anti-PD-L1 or anti-CTLA-4 therapy, and around 37% of the dose-escalation patients had previously received checkpoint inhibitors. Partial responses occurred in three dose-escalation patients, of whom one had hepatocellular carcinoma and two had cutaneous melanoma. The purpose of peripheral TCRbeta sequencing was to test whether ivuxolimab changed TCR sequence diversity and led to clonal T-cell expansion. The paper reports the monotherapy dose-escalation portion (N = 52 patients) of the phase I ivuxolimab trial.

For this clone: Which antigen it targets is not known. No base quality values were provided; no much bigger clone lies one nucleotide off.

Patients with a history of autoimmune disease or receiving systemic immunosuppression were excluded from the trial. Peripheral blood for TCR sequencing was collected from all dose cohorts at baseline, on cycle 4 day 1, and on cycle 7 day 1. The samples were taken from a phase I, first-in-human, multicenter, open-label dose-escalation trial of ivuxolimab. Adults with locally advanced or metastatic melanoma, renal cell, hepatocellular, or head and neck squamous cell carcinoma were enrolled in the trial. Before TCR sequencing, CD4+ T cells and CD8+ T cells from peripheral blood were sorted into separate populations. CDR1 and CDR2 were assigned from the germline V gene as MNHEY and SVGAGI. The junction carries 16 bases between V and J, which are trimmed by 4 bases and 1 base respectively. The CDR3 measures 16 amino acids from cysteine to phenylalanine. Of the read, only the CDR3 DNA is kept; its 48 bases are in frame from base 1.

General study outcomes and caveats: Low levels of normalized T-cell clonal expansion were also seen in some patients who did not respond. At doses of 0.1 to 3.0 mg/kg, clonal expansion of both CD4+ and CD8+ blood T cells was observed from baseline to week 6. Antigen specificity was not determined for the clonally expanded peripheral T cells. After ivuxolimab, expanded clones were on average more numerous among CD8+ T cells than among CD4+ T cells. In partial responders in the 0.1-3.0 mg/kg groups, normalized peripheral clonal expansion was found to be among the lowest, especially among CD8+ T cells.

To sequence the TCRbeta CDR3 region, genomic DNA was isolated from the sorted cells. TCRbeta CDR3 regions were sequenced using the immunoSEQ Assay. TCRdb obtained this table from immuneACCESS and retained in-frame rearrangements with V and J assigned. These tables miss some clones; where compared with another copy, unresolved V genes account for less than half of the shortfall, and the remainder is unexplained. Across this sample there are 45,000 to 65,000 clones, with 80% to 90% seen only once. Clones ranked in the top ten supply approximately 1.8% of the sample. The material was CD4+ or CD8+ T cells sorted from blood, obtained in a trial of the OX40 agonist ivuxolimab. The TCR sequence derives from an adult with an advanced solid tumor such as melanoma, head and neck, liver or kidney cancer. The chain was built from TRBV6-5 and TRBJ2-5, with the D gene too uncertain to name. The DNA reads TGTGCCAGCAGTTTCCAAAACGCAGGAGCCCAAGAGACCCAGTACTTC. Its protein product is CASSFQNAGAQETQYF.